These 6 T cell receptor beta chains were sequenced from one sample in a study of memory CD4+ T cells and cytomegalovirus serostatus. Method: immunoSEQ multiplex PCR; TCRdb's copy keeps in-frame clones and lacks some. In the table there are about 73,000 clones, around 78% of which are singletons. The sort gate was single viable CD3+CD4+CD8-CD45RO+ cells for memory CD4+ T cells. Material: memory CD4+ T cells from blood. These receptors were collected from an adult in good health and CMV-seropositive.

The chain couples TRBV5-6 to TRBJ1-4; 10 bases fit TRBD1. This CDR3 spans 14 amino acids. Germline loops: CDR1 SGHDT, CDR2 YYEEEE. V dropped 3 bases and J dropped 7; count of bases not matched to a gene: 3. Written as DNA, the CDR3 is TGTGCCAGCAGCTGGGACAGGGGTGGTGAAAAACTGTTTTTT. Its protein is CASSWDRGGEKLFF.

The J gene is TRBJ1-2, the V gene TRBV5-6; D not resolved. Germline V gene sequence: CDR1 SGHDT, CDR2 YYEEEE. V was clipped by 3 bases and J by 8 bases, with 14 bases between them. The CDR3 is made up of 13 amino acids. CDR3 DNA sequence: TGTGCCAGCAGCTCGTATTTCAGCGGCGGCTACACCTTC. It codes for CASSSYFSGGYTF.

This chain uses TRBV28 with TRBJ1-2, with 9 bases aligning to TRBD1. CDR1 is MDHEN, CDR2 SYDVKM, per germline. The length of the CDR3 is 14 residues. Trimming took 8 bases from V and 4 from J; bases not matched to a gene: 8. The CDR3 DNA follows: TGTGCCAGCTTGATAGGGGACAGGGCCTATGGCTACACCTTC. This encodes CASLIGDRAYGYTF.

This clone appeared a few times. The chain couples TRBV7-2 to TRBJ2-3; D gene unclear. Germline V gives CDR1 SGHTA, CDR2 FQGNSA. Trimming shortened V by 6 bases and J by 3 bases, and 10 bases separated the two germline ends. This CDR3 spans 13 amino acids. The CDR3 DNA follows: TGTGCCAGCAGTTCCTCCCCTACAGATACGCAGTATTTT. This translates into CASSSSPTDTQYF.

The chain links TRBV6-5 to TRBJ1-2, with D possibly being TRBD1 (5 bases). The V end was cut by 5 bases, the J end by 5 bases, with 12 bases between. CDR3 length: 13 amino acids. Germline CDR1 MNHEY, CDR2 SVGAGI. The CDR3 DNA sequence: TGTGCCAGCAGTACCCGACAGACTTATGGCTACACCTTC. This sequence encodes CASSTRQTYGYTF.

V is TRBV30 and J is TRBJ1-3; 10 bases fit TRBD1. Germline V gene sequence: CDR1 GTSNPN, CDR2 SVGIG (reference sequence). The CDR3 runs 15 residues. V lost 1 base to trimming and J lost 4 bases; unmatched junction nucleotides: 4. The CDR3 loop is CAWSADRGHGNTIYF. In nucleotides, the CDR3 is TGTGCCTGGAGTGCTGACAGGGGGCACGGAAACACCATATATTTT.